Listed below are T cell receptor beta chains from one sample, sequenced in a study of regulatory T cells in long-lasting Graves disease. TCRdb independently ran MiXCR on the multiplex PCR reads; one entry per CDR3 protein. Here the sample spans over 650,000 distinct CDR3 sequences, approximately 31% being singletons. Sequencing was performed on peripheral blood mononuclear cells (PBMCs), taken when the disease was refractory, from a patient treated with antithyroid drugs. Receptors were obtained from a female donor with Graves disease. Both conserved end residues are part of each CDR3. The D gene is left open where the match is weak. Clone sizes are given selectively: once, few, many, or a class where the clone is expanded.

clone size	V gene	D gene	J gene	CDR3 protein	CDR3 DNA
once	TRBV11-2	TRBD1	TRBJ1-1	CASRRSPGQGRENTEAFF	TGTGCCAGCAGGCGGAGCCCGGGACAGGGTAGAGAGAACACTGAAGCTTTCTTT
many	TRBV5-1	TRBD1	TRBJ1-1	CASSSGGAGTEAFF	TGCGCCAGCAGCTCAGGGGGCGCCGGCACTGAAGCTTTCTTT
.	TRBV20-1	.	TRBJ2-2	CSIGPRTGELFF	TGCAGTATCGGGCCCCGCACCGGGGAGCTGTTTTTT
.	TRBV6-2/TRBV6-3	TRBD2	TRBJ2-5	CASSPGTSDETQCF	TGTGCCAGCAGTCCCGGGACTAGCGATGAGACCCAGTGCTTC
.	TRBV10-3	TRBD2	TRBJ2-7	CAISAPSGRSSYEQYF	TGTGCCATCAGTGCCCCTAGCGGGAGGTCCTCCTACGAGCAGTACTTC
many	TRBV12-3/TRBV12-4	TRBD2	TRBJ2-7	CASSHRSGTSYEQYF	TGTGCCAGCAGTCACCGTAGCGGGACCTCCTACGAGCAGTACTTC
many	TRBV13	TRBD1	TRBJ1-1	CASSLQGAEAFF	TGTGCCAGCAGTCTTCAGGGGGCTGAAGCTTTCTTT
few	TRBV7-9	TRBD1	TRBJ1-2	CASSPRTGHRSGYTF	TGTGCCAGCAGCCCAAGGACAGGCCACAGGTCCGGCTACACCTTC
.	TRBV18	.	TRBJ1-2	CASSPGQGQSYGYTF	TGTGCCAGCTCACCTGGTCAGGGCCAAAGCTATGGCTACACCTTC
.	TRBV5-8	.	TRBJ1-5	CASSWMGSARRQPQHF	TGTGCCAGCAGCTGGATGGGGTCGGCCAGGAGACAGCCCCAGCATTTT
few	TRBV20-1	.	TRBJ1-3	CSASRSSGNTIYF	TGCAGTGCTAGCAGGAGCTCTGGAAACACCATATATTTT
few	TRBV10-3	.	TRBJ1-1	CAISKGVYTEAFF	TGTGCCATCAGTAAAGGGGTTTACACTGAAGCTTTCTTT
.	TRBV5-1	TRBD1	TRBJ2-7	CASSPPGTGPYEQYF	TGCGCCAGCAGCCCCCCCGGGACAGGACCCTACGAGCAGTACTTC
few	TRBV30	TRBD1	TRBJ1-4	CARTGFNEKLFF	TGTGCCCGGACAGGGTTTAATGAAAAACTGTTTTTT
.	TRBV7-2	TRBD1	TRBJ1-2	CASSLAGQGGYGYTF	TGTGCCAGCAGCTTAGCCGGACAGGGCGGCTATGGCTACACCTTC
.	TRBV27	.	TRBJ1-2	CASSPQADYGYTF	TGTGCCAGCAGTCCCCAGGCGGACTATGGCTACACCTTC
few	TRBV7-9	TRBD2	TRBJ2-7	CASSLTSGRATDEQYF	TGTGCCAGCAGCCTTACTAGCGGGAGGGCCACCGACGAGCAGTACTTC
once	TRBV6-2/TRBV6-3	.	TRBJ1-2	CATRTNYGCTF	.
few	TRBV12-5	TRBD1	TRBJ2-7	CASGSARGTGNSYEQYF	TGTGCTAGTGGTTCCGCCCGCGGGACAGGGAACTCCTACGAGCAGTACTTC
many	TRBV6-1	TRBD1	TRBJ1-1	CASRRDRVKTEAFF	TGTGCCAGCAGACGAGACAGGGTAAAGACTGAAGCTTTCTTT
.	TRBV15	.	TRBJ1-1	CATSRTYQRTGNTEAFF	TGTGCCACCAGCAGAACCTACCAGAGGACGGGGAACACTGAAGCTTTCTTT
many	TRBV5-1	TRBD1	TRBJ1-2	CASSLETGVHYGYTF	TGCGCCAGCAGCTTGGAAACAGGGGTTCACTATGGCTACACCTTC
.	TRBV29-1	.	TRBJ2-1	CSVELVGEGYNEQFF	TGCAGCGTTGAACTAGTGGGAGAGGGATACAATGAGCAGTTCTTC
.	TRBV20-1	TRBD1	TRBJ1-5	CSATRQGANQPQHF	TGCAGCGCTACCCGACAGGGGGCGAATCAGCCCCAGCATTTT
.	TRBV6-2/TRBV6-3	.	TRBJ2-1	CASSYPQVDEQFF	TGTGCCAGCAGTTACCCTCAGGTCGATGAGCAGTTCTTC
few	TRBV12-3/TRBV12-4	TRBD1	TRBJ2-5	CASSHTGAQETQYF	TGTGCCAGCAGCCATACAGGGGCGCAAGAGACCCAGTACTTC
.	TRBV6-1	.	TRBJ1-1	CASRSGSTNTEAFF	TGTGCCAGCAGATCGGGTTCCACGAACACTGAAGCTTTCTTT
.	TRBV30	.	TRBJ1-5	CAWSIPISNQPQHF	TGTGCCTGGAGTATTCCGATTAGCAATCAGCCCCAGCATTTT
.	TRBV20-1	.	TRBJ2-4	CSADGRDNYNIQYF	TGCAGTGCTGATGGGCGAGACAATTATAACATTCAGTACTTC
.	TRBV30	.	TRBJ1-4	CAAEGPNEEKLFF	TGTGCCGCCGAAGGGCCTAATGAGGAAAAACTGTTTTTT
.	TRBV5-1	TRBD2	TRBJ2-7	CASSAGTSGRNEQYF	TGCGCCAGCAGCGCGGGGACTAGCGGGAGAAACGAGCAGTACTTC
.	TRBV6-1	TRBD1	TRBJ1-2	CASSTRGLVYGYTF	TGTGCCAGCAGCACCAGGGGGCTCGTCTATGGCTACACCTTC
.	TRBV24-1	.	TRBJ1-2	CATSDSSLANYGYTF	TGTGCCACCAGTGATAGCTCCCTAGCTAACTATGGCTACACCTTC
.	TRBV5-1	.	TRBJ2-2	CASSPDHTGELFF	TGCGCCAGCAGCCCGGATCACACCGGGGAGCTGTTTTTT
many	TRBV28	.	TRBJ1-5	CASSASQPQHF	TGTGCCAGCAGTGCGTCCCAGCCCCAGCATTTT
.	TRBV5-6	.	TRBJ1-6	CASSLWAYNSPLHF	TGTGCCAGCAGCTTGTGGGCCTATAATTCACCCCTCCACTTT
many	TRBV2	.	TRBJ1-2	CASSEPDRYPLQDYGYTF	TGTGCCAGCAGTGAGCCTGACAGATATCCACTCCAAGATTATGGCTACACCTTC
many	TRBV2	.	TRBJ1-6	CASSEQGVTQPLHF	TGTGCCAGCAGTGAGCAAGGGGTGACTCAACCCCTCCACTTT
.	TRBV10-3	.	TRBJ2-7	CAIRSGASYEQYF	TGTGCCATCAGGTCCGGGGCCTCCTACGAGCAGTACTTC
few	TRBV2	TRBD1	TRBJ2-7	CASSRTGVASYEQYF	TGTGCCAGCAGCCGCACAGGGGTGGCATCCTACGAGCAGTACTTC
few	TRBV12-3/TRBV12-4	TRBD1	TRBJ1-4	CASKTGGRDEKLFF	TGTGCCAGCAAAACAGGGGGTCGGGATGAAAAACTGTTTTTT
.	TRBV27	.	TRBJ1-5	CAEGRRQPQHF	TGTGCCGAGGGGCGGCGGCAGCCCCAGCATTTT
.	TRBV6-1	TRBD2	TRBJ2-2	CASRLRRGGTGELFF	TGTGCCAGCAGGCTTAGACGGGGGGGCACCGGGGAGCTGTTTTTT
many	TRBV2	TRBD1	TRBJ2-2	CASHPGGFNTGELFF	TGTGCCAGCCATCCAGGGGGCTTCAACACCGGGGAGCTGTTTTTT
few	TRBV2	TRBD2	TRBJ2-1	CASSEAGGYNEQFF	TGTGCCAGCAGCGAAGCGGGAGGGTACAATGAGCAGTTCTTC